The 14 T cell receptor beta chains given below trace back to one sample, sequenced in a study of shared clonotypes between healthy human individuals. Profiling relied on immunoSEQ multiplex PCR, and the TCRdb table lists in-frame clones only, not all of them. Among roughly 450,000 clones listed, 79% were seen once. Sequenced sample: PBMCs. Receptors were obtained from a woman between 40 and 50 years old in good health. Some clones in this sample may be carry-over from other donors' samples.

V and J are TRBV28 and TRBJ2-1; D is unclear. This CDR3 has 12 residues. Trimming cost V 5 bases and J 6 bases, with 8 bases left between them. Germline-derived CDR1 and CDR2 are MDHEN and SYDVKM. The CDR3 coding sequence is TGTGCCAGCAGTACGAGGCTCAATGAGCAGTTCTTC. Translation gives CASSTRLNEQFF. Filled out from reference TRBV28 and TRBJ2-1, the complete variable domain reads DVKVTQSSRYLVKRTGEKVFLECVQDMDHENMFWYRQDPGLGLRLIYFSYDVKMKEKGDIPEGYSVSREKKERFSLILESASTNQTSMYLCASSTRLNEQFFGPGTRLTVL.

The chain uses TRBV19 and TRBJ1-3; D may be TRBD1 (6 bases). The CDR3 covers 17 residues. The germline V gene encodes CDR1 LNHDA and CDR2 SQIVND (reference sequence). V was cut by 7 bases and J by 4 bases, with 23 bases left in between. The CDR3 loop reads CASTRFTGTSAGNTIYF. CDR3 DNA: TGTGCCAGTACCCGCTTTACCGGGACATCGGCCGGAAACACCATATATTTT. The whole variable domain, remainder taken from reference TRBV19 and TRBJ1-3, is DGGITQSPKYLFRKEGQNVTLSCEQNLNHDAMYWYRQDPGQGLRLIYYSQIVNDFQKGDIAEGYSVSREKKESFPLTVTSAQKNPTAFYLCASTRFTGTSAGNTIYFGEGSWLTVV.

Many counts were recorded for this clone. The CDR3 coding sequence is TGTGCCAGCAGCCCGACTTTCTTCACTGAAGCTTTCTTT. This sequence encodes CASSPTFFTEAFF. The V and J genes are TRBV9 and TRBJ1-1, with D hard to call. The germline V gene has CDR1 SGDLS and CDR2 YYNGEE. Trimming cost V 4 bases and J 4 bases, with 11 bases left between them. The CDR3 totals 13 residues.

This chain connects TRBV5-1 to TRBJ2-3; 15 bases are shared with TRBD2. Trimming took 4 bases from V and 2 from J; bases not matched to a gene: 11. Germline lookup yields CDR1 SGHRS and CDR2 YFSETQ. This CDR3 spans 19 amino acids. CDR3 bases: TGCGCCAGCAGCAAGGGACTAGCGGGAGGCCCCCCGATCACAGATACGCAGTATTTT. Translation: CASSKGLAGGPPITDTQYF.

V usage is TRBV13 and J usage is TRBJ2-3, with 7 bases matching TRBD1. The trim removed 6 bases at V and 4 bases at J, leaving 16 bases unmatched. Germline V lookup: CDR1 PRHDT, CDR2 FYEKMQ (reference sequence). This CDR3 is built from 17 residues. CDR3 coding DNA: TGTGCCAGCAGTCCCACCAGGGGGAGACCTCGGGCAGATACGCAGTATTTT. Protein product: CASSPTRGRPRADTQYF.

This chain links TRBV5-1 with TRBJ2-2; a possible D gene is TRBD2 (5 bases). Germline CDR1 reads SGHRS; CDR2 reads YFSETQ. The CDR3 consists of 14 residues. V was clipped by 0 bases and J by 7 bases, with 10 bases between them. CDR3 region: CASSLGAEGGELFF. Here the CDR3 DNA reads TGCGCCAGCAGCTTGGGCGCTGAGGGCGGGGAGCTGTTTTTT.

In this sample, this clone turned up many times. The gene calls are TRBV9 and TRBJ2-4; 8 bases are a match to TRBD2. Germline CDR1 and CDR2: SGDLS and YYNGEE. The J segment lost 0 bases and the V segment lost 5 bases, leaving 4 bases of the junction unmatched. The length of the CDR3 is 15 residues. This CDR3 reads CASSSGKVAKNIQYF. As DNA, the CDR3 is TGTGCCAGCAGTAGCGGGAAGGTAGCCAAAAACATTCAGTACTTC.

The V and J genes are TRBV7-9 and TRBJ1-3; D might be TRBD1 (6 bases). Per germline, CDR1 SEHNR and CDR2 FQNEAQ (reference sequence). Trimming pared 5 bases from V and 3 bases from J, leaving 11 bases between. The CDR3 length is 14 residues. The CDR3 nucleotides read TGTGCCAGCAGCCCCACAGGGTATGGAAACACCATATATTTT. Translation gives CASSPTGYGNTIYF.

This clone turned up a few times. This chain joins TRBV7-2 and TRBJ2-2, with D perhaps matching TRBD2 (5 bases). The V end lost 5 bases, the J end lost 4 bases, and 17 bases lay between the germline ends. CDR1 SGHTA and CDR2 FQGNSA come from the germline V gene. The CDR3 is 16 residues long. For the CDR3, the DNA is TGTGCCAGCAGCGATAGCGCGGACCCATTCACCGGGGAGCTGTTTTTT. It specifies CASSDSADPFTGELFF. The variable domain in full, with the rest retrieved from reference TRBV7-2 and TRBJ2-2, is GAGVSQSPSNKVTEKGKDVELRCDPISGHTALYWYRQSLGQGLEFLIYFQGNSAPDKSGLPSDRFSAERTGGSVSTLTIQRTQQEDSAVYLCASSDSADPFTGELFFGEGSRLTVL.

This clone is a singleton in its sample. The sample has other DNA sequences that encode this CDR3 too. V gene TRBV5-1 combines with J gene TRBJ2-5; D is tentatively TRBD1 or TRBD2 (5 bases each). Germline lookup yields CDR1 SGHRS and CDR2 YFSETQ. Trimming removed 0 bases at V and 2 bases at J, with 8 bases between. The CDR3 runs to 14 residues. CDR3 sequence (DNA): TGCGCCAGCAGCTTGGGGGGGAATCAAGAGACCCAGTACTTC. Translation: CASSLGGNQETQYF.

The count of this clone is one. V and J are TRBV5-1 and TRBJ2-7; 11 positions match TRBD2. Germline CDR1 is SGHRS and CDR2 is YFSETQ. J lost 0 bases, V lost 3 bases, and 2 bases had no gene match. This CDR3 has 15 amino acids. The CDR3 region has the DNA TGCGCCAGCAGCTGGGGACTAGCGGACTCCTACGAGCAGTACTTC. It yields the protein CASSWGLADSYEQYF.

J is TRBJ2-2 and V is TRBV5-1, with TRBD2 matching over 10 bases. CDR1 and CDR2 from the germline V gene are SGHRS and YFSETQ. The V and J ends lost 4 bases and 4 bases, in that order; junction bases with no gene match: 7. This CDR3 is 16 amino acids long. CDR3 sequence reads: CASSAVPSGSTGELFF. The CDR3 DNA is TGCGCCAGCAGCGCCGTCCCTAGCGGGAGCACCGGGGAGCTGTTTTTT.

This clone has a handful of counts. Here the CDR3 DNA reads TGTGCCAGCAGCAACGACTTAAAAGCTTTCTTT. It codes for CASSNDLKAFF. This sequence joins TRBV6-6 and TRBJ1-1; D call uncertain. V lost 6 bases to trimming and J lost 9 bases, with 11 bases between them. Germline CDR1 MNHNY, CDR2 SVGAGI (reference sequence). This CDR3 comprises 11 residues.

The chain employs TRBV14 and TRBJ2-1; D not resolved. Per germline, CDR1 SGHDN and CDR2 FVKESK. Trimming pared 0 bases from V and 3 bases from J, leaving 18 bases between. The CDR3 contains 18 residues. The CDR3 DNA reads as TGTGCCAGCAGCCAAGAAAGCCCCGGACCGATCCTCTACAATGAGCAGTTCTTC. Encoded protein: CASSQESPGPILYNEQFF.